This entry features one T cell receptor (beta chain) sequence. This specimen belongs to a study of T cells in Graves' hyperthyroidism and ophthalmopathy. It was uncontrolled infection, other autoimmune disease, pregnancy or lactation that excluded patients. There were TCR beta CDR3 regions amplified from RNA transcripts. HTBI primers were used for first-round RT-PCR of the TCR CDR3. TCRdb passed the multiplex PCR reads through MiXCR, listing each CDR3 protein once. The sample carries hundreds of thousands of distinct CDR3 sequences, 35% recorded once. CDR1 is SQVTM and CDR2 is ANQGSEA in the germline V gene. CDR3 length: 17 amino acids. V shed 6 bases and J shed 0 bases, with 22 bases lying between them.

Sequencing used blood. This chain connects TRBV29-1 to TRBJ2-3; tentatively, D is TRBD2 (7 bases). This sequence was found in a woman in her forties with Graves' hyperthyroidism. CDR3 nucleotides: TGCAGCGTCCTGCCGTTTGGGGGGGGCCTTAGCACAGATACGCAGTATTTT. It yields the protein CSVLPFGGGLSTDTQYF.